A selection of T cell receptor beta chains follows, all from one sample in a study of T cells after yellow fever vaccination. Each CDR3 protein is one row after TCRdb ran MiXCR on the 5' RACE reads. Of about 330,000 distinct CDR3 sequences detected, roughly 4.3% appear once; the ten largest clones hold around 25%. The sequencing used PBMCs, collected 5 days after the yellow fever booster vaccination. The source is a man younger than 30 who received the YFV17D yellow fever vaccine. CDR3s include the opening cysteine and the closing phenylalanine or tryptophan. Fields, in order: J gene, V gene, clone size, D gene, CDR3 DNA, CDR3 protein. A D gene is named only where the DNA matches it firmly. Clone size is shown for a subset of rows, as once, few, many or a class of expanded clone.

j_call: TRBJ1-5
v_call: TRBV6-6
clone_size: -
d_call: TRBD1
cdr3_nt: TGTGCCAGCAGTTACGGCAGGGGGAGAAATCAGCCCCAGCATTTT
cdr3_aa: CASSYGRGRNQPQHF

j_call: TRBJ1-1
v_call: TRBV7-9
clone_size: many
d_call: -
cdr3_nt: TGTGCCAGCAGCTTAATGAACACTGAAGCTTTCTTT
cdr3_aa: CASSLMNTEAFF

j_call: TRBJ2-1
v_call: TRBV10-1
clone_size: many
d_call: -
cdr3_nt: TGCGCCAGCAGCCAGGGGCCGAATGGGTACGAGCAGTTCTTC
cdr3_aa: CASSQGPNGYEQFF

j_call: TRBJ1-2
v_call: TRBV9
clone_size: -
d_call: -
cdr3_nt: TGTGCCAGCAGCGTAGGATCAGGGTCGGGTGGCTACACCTTC
cdr3_aa: CASSVGSGSGGYTF

j_call: TRBJ1-1
v_call: TRBV7-3
clone_size: -
d_call: -
cdr3_nt: TGTGCCAGCAGCGCCGATCCGGGACTTTGGAACACTGAAGCTTTCTTT
cdr3_aa: CASSADPGLWNTEAFF

j_call: TRBJ1-2
v_call: TRBV27
clone_size: -
d_call: -
cdr3_nt: TGTGCCAGCGGTACCGGGCCCCGAGGAAACTATGGCTACACCTTC
cdr3_aa: CASGTGPRGNYGYTF

j_call: TRBJ1-1
v_call: TRBV29-1
clone_size: many
d_call: -
cdr3_nt: TGCAGCGTGAAGGGGGACATGAACACTGAAGCTTTCTTT
cdr3_aa: CSVKGDMNTEAFF

j_call: TRBJ2-7
v_call: TRBV5-5
clone_size: -
d_call: -
cdr3_nt: TGTGCCAGCAGACCAGTGAGCTCCTACGAGCAGTACTTC
cdr3_aa: CASRPVSSYEQYF

j_call: TRBJ2-1
v_call: TRBV4-2
clone_size: -
d_call: TRBD2
cdr3_nt: TGTGCCAGCAGCCAAGATCCTAGCGGGGGGGCCAGGAATGAGCAGTTCTTC
cdr3_aa: CASSQDPSGGARNEQFF

j_call: TRBJ1-2
v_call: TRBV6-6
clone_size: -
d_call: -
cdr3_nt: TGTGCCAGCAGTGATACGGGACACTACTACTACACCTTC
cdr3_aa: CASSDTGHYYYTF

j_call: TRBJ1-2
v_call: TRBV11-2
clone_size: -
d_call: -
cdr3_nt: TGTGCCAGCAGACAACCCGGAAGGGAAAGGTCTAACTATGGCTACACCTTC
cdr3_aa: CASRQPGRERSNYGYTF

j_call: TRBJ2-4
v_call: TRBV7-9
clone_size: many
d_call: -
cdr3_nt: TGTGCCAGCAGCTTAGTCAGGGCTGGGACAACAAAAAACATTCAGTACTTC
cdr3_aa: CASSLVRAGTTKNIQYF

j_call: TRBJ2-3
v_call: TRBV6-5
clone_size: many
d_call: TRBD2
cdr3_nt: TGTGCCAGCAGTAGGGTAGCGGGGGTGGAAGATACGCAGTATTTT
cdr3_aa: CASSRVAGVEDTQYF

j_call: TRBJ2-3
v_call: TRBV20-1
clone_size: few
d_call: -
cdr3_nt: TGCAGTGCCATCCGGGGGGCCCACACAGATACGCAGTATTTT
cdr3_aa: CSAIRGAHTDTQYF

j_call: TRBJ1-1
v_call: TRBV6-1
clone_size: -
d_call: -
cdr3_nt: TGTGCCAGCAGTCAACAGCGGATCGACACTGAAGCTTTCTTT
cdr3_aa: CASSQQRIDTEAFF

j_call: TRBJ2-1
v_call: TRBV20-1
clone_size: few
d_call: TRBD2
cdr3_nt: TGCAGTGCTAGGGGGGGGAACGCGGAGCAGTTCTTC
cdr3_aa: CSARGGNAEQFF

j_call: TRBJ1-4
v_call: TRBV9
clone_size: few
d_call: -
cdr3_nt: TGTGCCAGCAGCGTAGCTCTGATCGGTGAAAAACTGTTTTTT
cdr3_aa: CASSVALIGEKLFF

j_call: TRBJ1-6
v_call: TRBV7-9
clone_size: few
d_call: -
cdr3_nt: TGTGCCAGCAGCTCACAGCAAAATTCACCCCTCCACTTT
cdr3_aa: CASSSQQNSPLHF

j_call: TRBJ2-7
v_call: TRBV7-9
clone_size: few
d_call: TRBD1
cdr3_nt: TGTGCCAGCAGCTCCACCCAGACAGGGGCCGCCTACGAGCAGTACTTC
cdr3_aa: CASSSTQTGAAYEQYF

j_call: TRBJ2-3
v_call: TRBV7-6
clone_size: few
d_call: TRBD1
cdr3_nt: TGTGCCAGCAGCTTTACAGGGGGCGCATCAGATACGCAGTATTTT
cdr3_aa: CASSFTGGASDTQYF

j_call: TRBJ2-3
v_call: TRBV5-1
clone_size: -
d_call: -
cdr3_nt: TGCGCCAGCACAGAATGGACTAGCACAGATACGCAGTATTTT
cdr3_aa: CASTEWTSTDTQYF

j_call: TRBJ2-5
v_call: TRBV19
clone_size: -
d_call: TRBD1
cdr3_nt: TGTGCCAGTAGCCGGACAGGATCCGAGACCCAGTACTTC
cdr3_aa: CASSRTGSETQYF

j_call: TRBJ1-1
v_call: TRBV7-6
clone_size: -
d_call: -
cdr3_nt: TGTGCCAGCAGCCCCCCGTCGGGGGGAAACACTGAAGCTTTCTTT
cdr3_aa: CASSPPSGGNTEAFF

j_call: TRBJ2-5
v_call: TRBV7-8
clone_size: few
d_call: -
cdr3_nt: TGTGCCAGCAGCTTATGGCACGAAGAGACCCAGTACTTC
cdr3_aa: CASSLWHEETQYF

j_call: TRBJ2-7
v_call: TRBV7-6
clone_size: many
d_call: -
cdr3_nt: TGTGCCAGCAGCTTAGACGGATTCTACGAGCAGTACTTC
cdr3_aa: CASSLDGFYEQYF

j_call: TRBJ1-5
v_call: TRBV5-5
clone_size: -
d_call: TRBD1
cdr3_nt: TGTGCCAGCAGCTTCGACAGGGGCAATCAGCCCCAGCATTTT
cdr3_aa: CASSFDRGNQPQHF

j_call: TRBJ2-3
v_call: TRBV7-9
clone_size: -
d_call: TRBD2
cdr3_nt: TGTGCCAGCAGCAAAAGACTAGCGGGGGCAACAGATACGCAGTATTTT
cdr3_aa: CASSKRLAGATDTQYF

j_call: TRBJ2-1
v_call: TRBV7-9
clone_size: few
d_call: -
cdr3_nt: TGTGCCAGCAGCTCCAAGGGGACACTTAATGAGCAGTTCTTC
cdr3_aa: CASSSKGTLNEQFF

j_call: TRBJ1-1
v_call: TRBV20-1
clone_size: many
d_call: TRBD1
cdr3_nt: TGCAGTGCTAGAGATCAGAGATTAAGGGGGCGGACTGAAGCTTTCTTT
cdr3_aa: CSARDQRLRGRTEAFF

j_call: TRBJ1-1
v_call: TRBV20-1
clone_size: few
d_call: -
cdr3_nt: TGCAGTGCTAGAGACCCTCCGGGGACTGAAGCTTTCTTT
cdr3_aa: CSARDPPGTEAFF

j_call: TRBJ2-1
v_call: TRBV5-6
clone_size: -
d_call: TRBD2
cdr3_nt: TGTGCCAGCAGATCGACCGGGACTATGGGTGAGCAGTTCTTC
cdr3_aa: CASRSTGTMGEQFF

j_call: TRBJ1-6
v_call: TRBV9
clone_size: -
d_call: -
cdr3_nt: TGTGCCAGCAGCGTAGAAGGGGGCTATAATTCACCCCTCCACTTT
cdr3_aa: CASSVEGGYNSPLHF

j_call: TRBJ2-5
v_call: TRBV7-2
clone_size: -
d_call: -
cdr3_nt: TGTGCCAGCAGCTTAACGAGAGAAGAGACCCAGTACTTC
cdr3_aa: CASSLTREETQYF

j_call: TRBJ2-3
v_call: TRBV11-2
clone_size: few
d_call: -
cdr3_nt: TGTGCCAGCGGACAGAACAGGGCAGATACGCAGTATTTT
cdr3_aa: CASGQNRADTQYF

j_call: TRBJ2-5
v_call: TRBV4-3
clone_size: many
d_call: TRBD1
cdr3_nt: TGCGCCAGCAGCGACAGGGCTCAAGAGACCCAGTACTTC
cdr3_aa: CASSDRAQETQYF

j_call: TRBJ2-5
v_call: TRBV5-1
clone_size: many
d_call: TRBD1
cdr3_nt: TGCGCCAGCAGCTCAGGGGGCGCAATTGGAGAGACCCAGTACTTC
cdr3_aa: CASSSGGAIGETQYF

j_call: TRBJ2-7
v_call: TRBV4-3
clone_size: many
d_call: TRBD2
cdr3_nt: TGCGCCAGCAGCCAAGTAGCGGGGGGCTCCTACGAGCAGTACTTC
cdr3_aa: CASSQVAGGSYEQYF

j_call: TRBJ1-2
v_call: TRBV27
clone_size: few
d_call: TRBD1
cdr3_nt: TGTGCCAGCAGATGGGGGACAGGGCGGGGCTACACCTTC
cdr3_aa: CASRWGTGRGYTF

j_call: TRBJ1-4
v_call: TRBV7-2
clone_size: -
d_call: -
cdr3_nt: TGTGCCACAAGAAGACAGGCGAATGAAAAACTGTTTTTT
cdr3_aa: CATRRQANEKLFF

j_call: TRBJ2-5
v_call: TRBV7-3
clone_size: -
d_call: -
cdr3_nt: TGTGCCAGCAGCTTACTAGGGGATCCTCAAGAGACCCAGTACTTC
cdr3_aa: CASSLLGDPQETQYF

j_call: TRBJ2-5
v_call: TRBV3-1
clone_size: -
d_call: TRBD1
cdr3_nt: TGTGCCAGCAGCCAAGGGCGCTCGACAGGGGAGACCCAGTACTTC
cdr3_aa: CASSQGRSTGETQYF

j_call: TRBJ1-4
v_call: TRBV20-1
clone_size: -
d_call: TRBD1
cdr3_nt: TGCAGTGCTACGAGAGCAACAGGGGATTCTAATGAAAAACTGTTTTTT
cdr3_aa: CSATRATGDSNEKLFF

j_call: TRBJ2-5
v_call: TRBV7-2
clone_size: few
d_call: -
cdr3_nt: TGTGCCAGCAGCTACAACGGAGGACAAGAGACCCAGTACTTC
cdr3_aa: CASSYNGGQETQYF

j_call: TRBJ2-7
v_call: TRBV11-2
clone_size: many
d_call: -
cdr3_nt: TGTGCCAGCAGCTTAGAGGGCGGATACGAGCAGTACTTC
cdr3_aa: CASSLEGGYEQYF

j_call: TRBJ1-2
v_call: TRBV29-1
clone_size: many
d_call: -
cdr3_nt: TGCAGCGTTGGCAGGGACTATGGCTACACCTTC
cdr3_aa: CSVGRDYGYTF

j_call: TRBJ1-2
v_call: TRBV4-3
clone_size: -
d_call: -
cdr3_nt: TGCGCCAGCAGCCATGACCCGGGGGCTGGTGGCTACACCTTC
cdr3_aa: CASSHDPGAGGYTF

j_call: TRBJ2-1
v_call: TRBV5-5
clone_size: few
d_call: -
cdr3_nt: TGTGCCAGCAGCTTGGAGAGCCCTTTTGGGGGGGAGCAGTTCTTC
cdr3_aa: CASSLESPFGGEQFF

j_call: TRBJ2-3
v_call: TRBV10-3
clone_size: many
d_call: -
cdr3_nt: TGTGCCATCCGGTTGCTAGCAGGGGATACGCAGTATTTT
cdr3_aa: CAIRLLAGDTQYF

j_call: TRBJ2-5
v_call: TRBV12-3/TRBV12-4
clone_size: few
d_call: TRBD1
cdr3_nt: TGTGCCAGCACTACGACAGGGGGGCAAGAGACCCAGTACTTC
cdr3_aa: CASTTTGGQETQYF

j_call: TRBJ2-1
v_call: TRBV5-1
clone_size: many
d_call: -
cdr3_nt: TGCGCCAGCAGCTTACTTGGCCATTCCTACAATGAGCAGTTCTTC
cdr3_aa: CASSLLGHSYNEQFF

j_call: TRBJ2-3
v_call: TRBV7-8
clone_size: many
d_call: TRBD2
cdr3_nt: TGTGCCAGCAGCCCCCCGGGACTAGCGGGGGGAACAGATACGCAGTATTTT
cdr3_aa: CASSPPGLAGGTDTQYF

j_call: TRBJ2-5
v_call: TRBV2
clone_size: many
d_call: -
cdr3_nt: TGTGCCAGCGCAGCCGCGGCGGGACGGGGAGAGACCCAGTACTTC
cdr3_aa: CASAAAAGRGETQYF